This T cell receptor (beta chain) was observed in a study of T cells in Graves' hyperthyroidism and ophthalmopathy. Germline assignment: CDR1 SGDLS and CDR2 YYNGEE. V dropped 4 bases and J dropped 4; count of bases not matched to a gene: 5. CDR3 length: 16 amino acids. Each person with ophthalmopathy scored at least 3 on the Clinical Activity Score, reached NOSPECS grade 4 or higher, and had been ill under 3 months. On the basis of clinical symptoms, serum thyroxine and TRAb, thyroid ultrasound and orbital computed tomography, diagnoses were made. A 10 ml volume of fresh peripheral blood provided the PBMCs. The sample holds many counts of this clonotype. RNA transcripts yielded amplified TCR beta CDR3 regions. An initial round of RT-PCR targeting the TCR CDR3 relied on the HTBI primer set. TCRdb itself ran the multiplex PCR reads through MiXCR, one entry per CDR3 protein. The sample holds about 300,000 distinct CDR3 sequences, approximately 18% seen once.

What was sequenced was blood. The chain is built from TRBV9 and TRBJ2-2; 12 bases are a match to TRBD2. The source of this sequence is a man in his fifties with Graves' ophthalmopathy. CDR3 sequence reads: CASSPRTSGITGELFF. In DNA, the CDR3 is TGTGCCAGCAGCCCAAGGACTAGCGGGATCACCGGGGAGCTGTTTTTT.